This TCR beta chain was captured in a study of control samples from healthy donors and cancer patients. Profiling relied on immunoSEQ multiplex PCR, and the TCRdb table lists in-frame clones only, not all of them. This sample carries 100,000 to 150,000 clones, around 92% of them seen once, and the ten largest clones take approximately 0.58%. The material sequenced was PBMCs. The origin of this receptor is a man older than 75 with head and neck cancer.

CDR3 DNA: TGTGCCAGCAGCCCCCGGGACAGGTCGGTCGAGCAGTACTTC. Its protein product is CASSPRDRSVEQYF. The V and J genes are TRBV3-1 (or the pseudogene TRBV3-2) and TRBJ2-7; 8 bases match TRBD1. Germline trimming cut 4 bases from V and 6 bases from J; bases unmatched to any gene: 8. CDR1 is LGHDT and CDR2 is YNNKEL in the germline V gene (reference sequence). The CDR3 is 14 residues long.